A selection of T cell receptor beta chains follows, all from one sample in a study of cytomegalovirus exposure and HLA in healthy donors. Only in-frame clones appear in the TCRdb table, and some are missing; sequencing was by immunoSEQ multiplex PCR. The repertoire holds about 150,000 clones, with 85% as singletons. Input material: PBMCs. The receptors shown here come from a boy aged 2 to 10 in good health and CMV-seronegative. Both conserved end residues are part of each CDR3. Fields, in order: D gene, clone size, J gene, V gene, CDR3 protein, CDR3 DNA. A D gene is named only where the DNA matches it firmly. Clone size is shown for a subset of rows, as once, few, many or a class of expanded clone.

. | . | TRBJ1-3 | TRBV27 | CASSLGQPGTNTIYF | TGTGCCAGCAGTCTTGGACAGCCTGGAACAAACACCATATATTTT
. | . | TRBJ1-2 | TRBV5-6 | CASSLTVLTNYGYTF | TGTGCCAGCAGCCTGACAGTATTGACTAACTATGGCTACACCTTC
. | . | TRBJ1-2 | TRBV7-8 | CASSLDLRGTVSYGYTF | TGTGCCAGCAGCTTAGATTTACGCGGCACGGTTTCTTATGGCTACACCTTC
. | . | TRBJ2-5 | TRBV5-1 | CASSLARVEWETQYF | TGCGCCAGCAGCTTGGCCAGGGTTGAGTGGGAGACCCAGTACTTC
. | . | TRBJ2-3 | TRBV5-1 | CASSLDNADTQYF | TGCGCCAGCAGCTTGGACAACGCAGATACGCAGTATTTT
. | few | TRBJ1-2 | TRBV4-2 | CASSQEGAAGNYGYTF | TGTGCCAGCAGCCAAGAGGGTGCGGCAGGGAACTATGGCTACACCTTC
TRBD1 | . | TRBJ2-2 | TRBV28 | CASTTGTGATGELFF | TGTGCCAGCACCACCGGGACAGGGGCCACCGGGGAGCTGTTTTTT
. | . | TRBJ2-2 | TRBV27 | CASSLLNTGELFF | TGTGCCAGCAGTTTACTGAACACCGGGGAGCTGTTTTTT
TRBD1 | . | TRBJ1-6 | TRBV19 | CASKGQGGYNSPLHF | TGTGCCAGTAAGGGACAGGGGGGCTATAATTCACCCCTCCACTTT
. | . | TRBJ1-5 | TRBV18 | CASSAGSGGNQPQHF | TGTGCCAGCTCGGCGGGGTCGGGGGGCAATCAGCCCCAGCATTTT
. | . | TRBJ1-6 | TRBV6-6 | CASRGGRRGSNSPLHF | TGTGCCAGCAGGGGGGGGCGCAGGGGATCGAATTCACCCCTCCACTTT
TRBD2 | . | TRBJ2-3 | TRBV2 | CASLTSGYTDTQYF | TGTGCCAGTCTGACTAGCGGGTACACAGATACGCAGTATTTT
TRBD2 | . | TRBJ2-7 | TRBV27 | CASSLEPSGTYEQYF | TGTGCCAGCAGTTTGGAGCCTAGCGGGACCTACGAGCAGTACTTC
. | . | TRBJ2-3 | TRBV5-4 | CASSSAQTGDTQYF | TGTGCCAGCAGCTCGGCCCAAACCGGGGATACGCAGTATTTT
. | . | TRBJ2-3 | TRBV7-2 | CASSSNTDTQYF | TGTGCCAGCAGCTCAAACACAGATACGCAGTATTTT
TRBD2 | . | TRBJ2-7 | TRBV28 | CASTWGGSSYEQYF | TGTGCCAGCACCTGGGGGGGAAGCTCCTACGAGCAGTACTTC
. | . | TRBJ2-3 | TRBV4-2 | CASREEGGQGTDTQYF | TGTGCCAGCAGAGAAGAGGGGGGGCAGGGAACAGATACGCAGTATTTT
. | few | TRBJ1-3 | TRBV6-1 | CASSVTGAGSGNTIYF | TGTGCCAGCAGTGTAACGGGAGCAGGCTCTGGAAACACCATATATTTT
TRBD2 | . | TRBJ2-1 | TRBV9 | CASSALGLLPGLVGNSYNEQFF | TGTGCCAGCAGCGCCCTAGGGTTATTGCCGGGACTAGTAGGGAACTCTTACAATGAGCAGTTCTTC
TRBD2 | . | TRBJ2-1 | TRBV11-3 | CASSLAGLAGGYNEQFF | TGTGCCAGCAGCTTAGCGGGTTTGGCGGGGGGCTACAATGAGCAGTTCTTC
. | . | TRBJ2-5 | TRBV6-1 | CASSDSAGAQETQYF | TGTGCCAGCAGTGATTCGGCGGGGGCCCAAGAGACCCAGTACTTC
TRBD1 | . | TRBJ1-6 | TRBV2 | CASSEPSGTAFSNLHF | TGTGCCAGCAGTGAACCCTCCGGGACAGCCTTTTCTAATCTCCACTTT
. | . | TRBJ2-7 | TRBV29-1 | CSAAPQGRDYEQYF | TGCAGCGCCGCCCCCCAGGGAAGAGACTACGAGCAGTACTTC
TRBD1 | . | TRBJ2-7 | TRBV25-1 | CASRNSGTGSREQYF | TGTGCCAGCAGGAACTCCGGGACAGGCTCTCGGGAGCAGTACTTC
TRBD1 | . | TRBJ1-4 | TRBV11-2 | CASSLDPTGTNEKLFF | TGTGCCAGCAGCTTAGATCCGACAGGGACTAATGAAAAACTGTTTTTT
. | . | TRBJ2-2 | TRBV6-5 | CASSDRGSGELFF | TGTGCCAGCAGTGATCGGGGGTCCGGGGAGCTGTTTTTT
. | few | TRBJ2-5 | TRBV11-2 | CASSLRSETQYF | TGTGCCAGCAGCCTCCGGTCTGAGACCCAGTACTTC
TRBD2 | few | TRBJ2-5 | TRBV5-1 | CASSLGLAGGWETQYF | TGCGCCAGCAGCTTGGGACTAGCGGGAGGTTGGGAGACCCAGTACTTC
. | . | TRBJ1-1 | TRBV5-6 | CASSINQGRVTEAFF | TGTGCCAGCAGCATCAATCAGGGGCGGGTCACTGAAGCTTTCTTT
TRBD2 | few | TRBJ2-7 | TRBV18 | CASSEGTSGSYEQYF | TGTGCCAGCTCAGAGGGGACTAGCGGCTCCTACGAGCAGTACTTC
. | . | TRBJ1-6 | TRBV14 | CASSPSSHNSPLHF | TGTGCCAGCAGCCCGAGCTCCCATAATTCACCCCTCCACTTT
. | . | TRBJ1-2 | TRBV2 | CASSEEGSDYGYTF | TGTGCCAGCAGTGAGGAGGGTAGCGACTATGGCTACACCTTC
. | . | TRBJ1-1 | TRBV5-1 | CASSLMVTTNTEAFF | TGCGCCAGCAGCTTGATGGTGACAACGAACACTGAAGCTTTCTTT
TRBD2 | . | TRBJ2-7 | TRBV5-8 | CASSFHLAGDYEQYF | TGTGCCAGCAGCTTCCATCTAGCGGGAGACTACGAGCAGTACTTC
. | . | TRBJ2-1 | TRBV5-1 | CASTPLGEPPYNEQFF | TGCGCCAGCACCCCCCTAGGAGAACCGCCCTACAATGAGCAGTTCTTC
TRBD2 | . | TRBJ2-1 | TRBV7-3 | CASSAPGSSGSHNEQFF | TGTGCCAGCAGCGCCCCGGGGAGTAGCGGGAGCCACAATGAGCAGTTCTTC
TRBD1 | . | TRBJ1-1 | TRBV5-4 | CASSKGQGMNTEAFF | TGTGCCAGCAGCAAGGGACAGGGAATGAACACTGAAGCTTTCTTT
TRBD2 | . | TRBJ2-1 | TRBV10-3 | CAISDSGSTDNEQFF | TGTGCCATCAGTGATAGCGGGAGTACAGACAATGAGCAGTTCTTC
. | once | TRBJ1-2 | TRBV2 | CASSATTVNYGYTF | TGTGCCAGCAGTGCGACGACAGTTAACTATGGCTACACCTTC
TRBD2 | . | TRBJ2-7 | TRBV27 | CASSFGAGSSYEQYF | TGTGCCAGCAGTTTCGGAGCGGGGAGCTCCTACGAGCAGTACTTC
. | few | TRBJ1-4 | TRBV9 | CASSVSVNEKLFF | TGTGCCAGCAGCGTATCGGTGAATGAAAAACTGTTTTTT
. | . | TRBJ1-2 | TRBV6-1 | CASSEQGPEYRGGGYTF | TGTGCCAGCAGTGAACAGGGCCCCGAATACCGAGGGGGTGGCTACACCTTC
TRBD1 | . | TRBJ2-2 | TRBV19 | CASSVTGGVAGELFF | TGTGCCAGTAGTGTTACAGGGGGCGTAGCCGGGGAGCTGTTTTTT
. | few | TRBJ1-4 | TRBV27 | CATATQGQLNEKLFF | TGTGCCACTGCTACCCAGGGGCAGCTAAATGAAAAACTGTTTTTT
. | . | TRBJ2-5 | TRBV21-1 | CASSHGGAGWVETQYF | TGTGCCAGCAGCCACGGGGGGGCTGGGTGGGTTGAGACCCAGTACTTC
TRBD2 | . | TRBJ2-7 | TRBV28 | CASISGGQGLAGVEQYF | TGTGCCAGCATCAGTGGGGGACAAGGACTAGCGGGAGTCGAGCAGTACTTC
TRBD2 | . | TRBJ2-1 | TRBV6-5 | CASSYSREGNEQFF | TGTGCCAGCAGTTACTCCCGGGAGGGCAATGAGCAGTTCTTC
. | once | TRBJ2-1 | TRBV10-2 | CASKAQGSYNEQFF | TGCGCCAGCAAAGCGCAGGGGTCCTACAATGAGCAGTTCTTC
TRBD1 | . | TRBJ1-1 | TRBV11-2 | CASSHGTGAEAFF | TGTGCCAGCAGCCATGGGACAGGGGCTGAAGCTTTCTTT
. | few | TRBJ1-6 | TRBV23-1 | CASSPQGTESPLHF | TGCGCCAGCAGCCCACAGGGAACGGAATCACCCCTCCACTTT
. | once | TRBJ2-1 | TRBV25-1 | CASSEGGAGNEQFF | TGTGCCAGCAGTGAAGGGGGGGCCGGCAATGAGCAGTTCTTC
. | few | TRBJ1-2 | TRBV27 | CASSLRNRVGDGYTF | TGTGCCAGCAGTTTAAGGAACAGGGTCGGAGATGGCTACACCTTC
. | . | TRBJ2-7 | TRBV19 | CASSIASREQYF | TGTGCCAGTAGTATAGCTTCGAGGGAGCAGTACTTC
TRBD2 | . | TRBJ2-5 | TRBV6-5 | CASASGGPEETQYF | TGTGCCAGCGCGTCGGGAGGGCCGGAAGAGACCCAGTACTTC
TRBD2 | . | TRBJ2-3 | TRBV6-1 | CASVAGASTDTQYF | TGTGCCAGCGTCGCGGGAGCTTCCACAGATACGCAGTATTTT
TRBD1 | . | TRBJ1-5 | TRBV2 | CASSDREGQPQHF | TGTGCCAGCAGCGACAGGGAAGGGCAGCCCCAGCATTTT